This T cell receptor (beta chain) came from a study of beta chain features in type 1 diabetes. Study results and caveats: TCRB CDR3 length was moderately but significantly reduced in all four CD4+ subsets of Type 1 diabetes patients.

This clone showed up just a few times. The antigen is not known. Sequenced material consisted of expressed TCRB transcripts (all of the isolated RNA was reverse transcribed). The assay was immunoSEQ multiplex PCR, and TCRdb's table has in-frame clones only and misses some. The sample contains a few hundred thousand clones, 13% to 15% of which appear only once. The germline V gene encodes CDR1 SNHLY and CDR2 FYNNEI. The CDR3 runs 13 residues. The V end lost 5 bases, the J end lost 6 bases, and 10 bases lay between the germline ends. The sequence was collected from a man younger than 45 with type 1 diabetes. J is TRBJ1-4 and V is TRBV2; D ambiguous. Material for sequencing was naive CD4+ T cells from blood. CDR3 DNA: TGTGCCAGCAGTAGTCAGGTGGATGAAAAACTGTTTTTT. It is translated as CASSSQVDEKLFF.